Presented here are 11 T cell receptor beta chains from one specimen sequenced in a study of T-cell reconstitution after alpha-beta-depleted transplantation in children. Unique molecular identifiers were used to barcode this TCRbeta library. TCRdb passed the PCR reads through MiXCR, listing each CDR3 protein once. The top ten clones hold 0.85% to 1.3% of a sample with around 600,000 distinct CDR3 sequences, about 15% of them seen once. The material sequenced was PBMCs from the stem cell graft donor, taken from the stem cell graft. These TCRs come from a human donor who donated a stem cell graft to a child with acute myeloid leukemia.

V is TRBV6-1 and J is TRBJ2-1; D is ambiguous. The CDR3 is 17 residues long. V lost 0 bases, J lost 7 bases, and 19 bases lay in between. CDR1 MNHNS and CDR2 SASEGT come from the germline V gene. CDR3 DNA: TGTGCCAGCAGTGAAGCGGGGTCGATAATAGGATCGAATGAGCAGTTCTTC. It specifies CASSEAGSIIGSNEQFF.

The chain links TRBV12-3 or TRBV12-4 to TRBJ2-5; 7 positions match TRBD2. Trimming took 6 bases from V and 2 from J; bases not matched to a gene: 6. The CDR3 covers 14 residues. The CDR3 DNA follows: TGTGCCAGCAGGTCCCGGGGGGTTCAAGAGACCCAGTACTTC. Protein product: CASRSRGVQETQYF.

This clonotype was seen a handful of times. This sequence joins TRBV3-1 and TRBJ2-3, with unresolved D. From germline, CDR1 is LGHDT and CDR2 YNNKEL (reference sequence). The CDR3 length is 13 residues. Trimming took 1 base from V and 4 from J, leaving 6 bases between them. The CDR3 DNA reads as TGTGCCAGCAGCCAAGTCGAGTCAGATACGCAGTATTTT. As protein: CASSQVESDTQYF.

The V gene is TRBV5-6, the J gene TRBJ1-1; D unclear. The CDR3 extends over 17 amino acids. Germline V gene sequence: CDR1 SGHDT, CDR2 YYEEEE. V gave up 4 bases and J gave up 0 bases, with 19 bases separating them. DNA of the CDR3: TGTGCCAGCAGCCTCTGGGAATTAGTAGGGTTGAACACTGAAGCTTTCTTT. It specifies CASSLWELVGLNTEAFF. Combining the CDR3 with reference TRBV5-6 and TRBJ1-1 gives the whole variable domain DAGVTQSPTHLIKTRGQQVTLRCSPKSGHDTVSWYQQALGQGPQFIFQYYEEEERQRGNFPDRFSGHQFPNYSSELNVNALLLGDSALYLCASSLWELVGLNTEAFFGQGTRLTVV.

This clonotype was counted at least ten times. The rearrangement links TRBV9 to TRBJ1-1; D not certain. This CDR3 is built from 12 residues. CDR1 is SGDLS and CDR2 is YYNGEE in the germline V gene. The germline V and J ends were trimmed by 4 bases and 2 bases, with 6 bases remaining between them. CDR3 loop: CASSPRNTEAFF. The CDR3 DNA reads TGTGCCAGCAGCCCTCGAAACACTGAAGCTTTCTTT.

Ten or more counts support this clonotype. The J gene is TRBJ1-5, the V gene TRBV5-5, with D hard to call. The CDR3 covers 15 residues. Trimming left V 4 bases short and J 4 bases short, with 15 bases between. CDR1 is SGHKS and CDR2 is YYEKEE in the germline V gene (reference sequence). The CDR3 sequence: CASSRFERVNQPQHF. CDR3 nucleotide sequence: TGTGCCAGCAGCCGCTTCGAGAGGGTAAATCAGCCCCAGCATTTT. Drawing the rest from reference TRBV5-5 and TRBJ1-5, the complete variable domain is DAGVTQSPTHLIKTRGQQVTLRCSPISGHKSVSWYQQVLGQGPQFIFQYYEKEERGRGNFPDRFSARQFPNYSSELNVNALLLGDSALYLCASSRFERVNQPQHFGDGTRLSIL.

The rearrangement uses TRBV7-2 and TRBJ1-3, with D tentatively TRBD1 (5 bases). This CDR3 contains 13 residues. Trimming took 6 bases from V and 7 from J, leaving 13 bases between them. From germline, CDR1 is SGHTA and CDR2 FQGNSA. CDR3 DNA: TGTGCCAGCAGTGAGACAGCCAGTAACACCATATATTTT. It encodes CASSETASNTIYF.

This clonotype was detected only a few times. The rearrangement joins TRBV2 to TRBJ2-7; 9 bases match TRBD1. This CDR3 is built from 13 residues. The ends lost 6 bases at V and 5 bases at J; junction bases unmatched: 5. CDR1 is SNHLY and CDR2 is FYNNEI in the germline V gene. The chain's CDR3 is CASRLDRGHEQYV. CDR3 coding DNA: TGTGCCAGCAGGCTGGACAGGGGCCACGAGCAGTACGTC.

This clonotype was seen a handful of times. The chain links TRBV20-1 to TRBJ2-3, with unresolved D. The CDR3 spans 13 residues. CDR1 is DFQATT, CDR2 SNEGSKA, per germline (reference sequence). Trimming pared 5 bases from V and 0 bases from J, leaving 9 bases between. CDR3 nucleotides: TGCAGTGCTGATGGCCCAAGCACAGATACGCAGTATTTT. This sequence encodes CSADGPSTDTQYF.

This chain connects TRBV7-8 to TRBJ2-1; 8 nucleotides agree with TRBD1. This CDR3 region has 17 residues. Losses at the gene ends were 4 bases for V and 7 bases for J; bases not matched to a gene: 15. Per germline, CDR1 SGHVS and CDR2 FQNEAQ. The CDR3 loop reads CASSWTGDRGVSNEQFF. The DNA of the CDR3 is TGTGCCAGCAGCTGGACGGGTGACAGGGGCGTATCGAATGAGCAGTTCTTC.

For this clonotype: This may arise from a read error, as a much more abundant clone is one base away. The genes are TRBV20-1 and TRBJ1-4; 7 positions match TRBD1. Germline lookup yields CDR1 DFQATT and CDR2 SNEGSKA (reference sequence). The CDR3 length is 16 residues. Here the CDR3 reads CCASAALGQNNEKLFF. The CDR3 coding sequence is TGCTGTGCTAGTGCTGCCCTGGGACAGAATAATGAAAAACTGTTTTTT.